What follows are 4 T cell receptor beta chains derived from one specimen sequenced in a study of cytomegalovirus exposure and HLA in healthy donors. Amplification used 60 Vbeta primers and 13 Jbeta primers. Here immunoSEQ multiplex PCR was the method, and the copy in TCRdb shows in-frame clones only, minus some. The sample carries 180,000 or so clones, under 90% recorded once. Sequencing was performed on PBMCs. All receptors come from a male donor in good health and CMV-seronegative.

J is TRBJ2-7 and V is TRBV6-1; a weak D match, TRBD1 (5 bases). The CDR3 has 11 residues. CDR1 and CDR2 (germline): MNHNS, SASEGT. V lost 6 bases and J lost 3, with 6 bases in between. CDR3 sequence reads: CASRTGYEQYF. In nucleotides, the CDR3 is TGTGCCAGCAGAACAGGCTACGAGCAGTACTTC.

The chain uses TRBV7-3 and TRBJ1-1; no clear D. V was cut by 5 bases and J by 8 bases, with 15 bases left in between. Germline values: CDR1 SGHTA, CDR2 FQGTGA. This CDR3 contains 13 residues. In DNA, the CDR3 is TGTGCCAGCAGCCCAAAAGCTCCCGGGGAAGCTTTCTTT. It yields the protein CASSPKAPGEAFF.

The rearrangement uses TRBV19 and TRBJ2-7; weak D call: TRBD2 (5 bases). The V and J ends lost 4 bases and 0 bases respectively, with 13 bases between them. The CDR3 totals 15 residues. Germline V gene lookup returns CDR1 LNHDA and CDR2 SQIVND (reference sequence). CDR3 loop: CASSKLLGSSYEQYF. In DNA form, the CDR3 reads TGTGCCAGTAGTAAACTTCTGGGGAGCTCCTACGAGCAGTACTTC.

V is TRBV28 and J is TRBJ2-7; D may be TRBD1 (6 bases). This CDR3 is 13 amino acids long. V was shortened by 6 bases and J by 3 bases, with 12 bases between the two germline ends. Germline CDR1 reads MDHEN; CDR2 reads SYDVKM. In DNA form, the CDR3 reads TGTGCCAGCAGGCCTGAGGGGGACTACGAGCAGTACTTC. Its translation is CASRPEGDYEQYF.